The following is a TCR beta chain sequence with its context. This specimen comes from a study of blood T cell repertoires in COVID-19. Study-level information: Italy, Spain and the United States were the sources of the convalescent and acute COVID-19 samples.

Source study methods: Cell counts per sample came from amplifying reference gene primers. The assay was immunoSEQ multiplex PCR, and TCRdb's table has in-frame clones only and misses some. The V and J calls and clone size come from that table; D and trimming were worked out from the DNA. Here the sample spans around 300,000 clones, 88% being singletons. V was pared by 1 base and J by 8 bases, with 11 bases between. The CDR3 spans 13 residues. Membership in each cohort depended on participant-reported clinical history. Donors in Cohort 3 counted as recovered after two negative PCRs, clearance, or symptom resolution.

The chain links TRBV12-3 or TRBV12-4 to TRBJ1-2; D not certain. The TCR comes from a woman aged 45-60 years who had recovered from COVID-19. The sequenced sample was PBMCs or T cells enriched from blood (not recorded which). The CDR3: CASSLGSGRGYTF. The CDR3 DNA sequence: TGTGCCAGCAGTTTAGGTTCGGGTCGGGGCTACACCTTC.